The clone carrying this TCR beta chain was detected ten times or more. These data originate in a study of T cells in Graves' hyperthyroidism and ophthalmopathy. The CDR3 is 13 residues long. The J segment lost 4 bases and the V segment lost 10 bases, leaving 7 bases of the junction unmatched. Germline values: CDR1 SGHAT, CDR2 FQNNGV. Amplification targeted TCR beta CDR3 regions from RNA transcripts. RT-PCR in the first round (using the HTBI primer set) targeted the TCR CDR3. Using its own MiXCR run on the multiplex PCR reads, TCRdb lists one record per CDR3 protein. The sample has hundreds of thousands of distinct CDR3 sequences; around 21% are singletons.

The TCR sequence derives from a man under 40 with Graves' ophthalmopathy. The sample taken for sequencing was blood. V is TRBV11-2 and J is TRBJ2-1; 7 bases match TRBD1. The CDR3 reads CATRQGVYNEQFF. The CDR3, as DNA: TGTGCCACGAGACAGGGCGTTTACAATGAGCAGTTCTTC. Together with reference TRBV11-2 and TRBJ2-1, the CDR3 gives the full variable domain: EAGVAQSPRYKIIEKRQSVAFWCNPISGHATLYWYQQILGQGPKLLIQFQNNGVVDDSQLPKDRFSAERLKGVDSTLKIQPAKLEDSAVYLCATRQGVYNEQFFGPGTRLTVL.